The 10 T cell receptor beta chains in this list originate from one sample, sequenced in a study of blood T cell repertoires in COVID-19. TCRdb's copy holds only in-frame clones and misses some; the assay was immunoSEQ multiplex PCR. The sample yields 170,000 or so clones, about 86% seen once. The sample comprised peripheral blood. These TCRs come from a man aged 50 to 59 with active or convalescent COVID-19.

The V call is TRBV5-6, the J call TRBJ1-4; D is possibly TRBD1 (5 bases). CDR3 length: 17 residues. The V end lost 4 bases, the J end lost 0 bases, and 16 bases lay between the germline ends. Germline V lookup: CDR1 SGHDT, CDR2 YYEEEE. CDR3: CASSPLGDSATNEKLFF. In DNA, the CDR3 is TGTGCCAGCAGCCCATTAGGGGATTCGGCAACTAATGAAAAACTGTTTTTT.

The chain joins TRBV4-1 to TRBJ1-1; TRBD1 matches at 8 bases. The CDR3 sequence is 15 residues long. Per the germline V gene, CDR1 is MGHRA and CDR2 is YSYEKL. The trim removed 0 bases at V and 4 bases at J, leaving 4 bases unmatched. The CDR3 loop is CASSQEQGVGTEAFF. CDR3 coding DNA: TGCGCCAGCAGCCAAGAACAGGGGGTAGGCACTGAAGCTTTCTTT.

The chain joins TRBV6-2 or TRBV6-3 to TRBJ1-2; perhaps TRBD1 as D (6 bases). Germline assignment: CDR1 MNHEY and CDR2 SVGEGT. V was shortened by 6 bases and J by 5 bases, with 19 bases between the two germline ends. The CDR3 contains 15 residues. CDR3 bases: TGTGCCAGCAGCTCCGGGACATGGATAGGGTATGGCTACACCTTC. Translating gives CASSSGTWIGYGYTF.

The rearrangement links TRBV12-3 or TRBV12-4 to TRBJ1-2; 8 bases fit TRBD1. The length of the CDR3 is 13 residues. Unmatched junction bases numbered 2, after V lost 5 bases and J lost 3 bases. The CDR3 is CASSPDRDYGYTF. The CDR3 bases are TGTGCCAGCAGTCCGGACAGGGACTATGGCTACACCTTC.

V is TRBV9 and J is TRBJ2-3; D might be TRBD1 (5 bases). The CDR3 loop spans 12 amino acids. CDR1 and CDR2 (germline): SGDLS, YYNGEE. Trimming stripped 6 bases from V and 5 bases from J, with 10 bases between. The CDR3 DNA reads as TGTGCCAGCAACAAACAGGAAGATACGCAGTATTTT. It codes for CASNKQEDTQYF. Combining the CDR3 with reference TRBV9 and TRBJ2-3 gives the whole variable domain DSGVTQTPKHLITATGQRVTLRCSPRSGDLSVYWYQQSLDQGLQFLIQYYNGEERAKGNILERFSAQQFPDLHSELNLSSLELGDSALYFCASNKQEDTQYFGPGTRLTVL.

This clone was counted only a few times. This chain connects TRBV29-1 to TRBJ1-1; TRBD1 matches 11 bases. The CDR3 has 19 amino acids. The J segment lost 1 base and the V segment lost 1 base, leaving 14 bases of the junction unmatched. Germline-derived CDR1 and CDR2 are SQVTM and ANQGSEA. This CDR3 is CSVEARAIGQGARNTEAFF. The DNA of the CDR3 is TGCAGCGTTGAAGCCCGAGCTATCGGACAGGGGGCGAGGAACACTGAAGCTTTCTTT.

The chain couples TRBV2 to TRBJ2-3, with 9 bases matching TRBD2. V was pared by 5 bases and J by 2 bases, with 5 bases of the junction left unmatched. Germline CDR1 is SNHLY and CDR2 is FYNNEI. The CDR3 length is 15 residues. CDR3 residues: CASSRLAAITDTQYF. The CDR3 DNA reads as TGTGCCAGCAGTAGACTAGCGGCGATCACAGATACGCAGTATTTT.

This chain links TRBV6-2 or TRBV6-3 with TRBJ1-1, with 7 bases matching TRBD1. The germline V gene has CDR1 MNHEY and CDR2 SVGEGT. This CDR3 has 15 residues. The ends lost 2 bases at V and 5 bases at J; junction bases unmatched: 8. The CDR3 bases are TGTGCCAGCAGTTACCCGGAAGGGGGCGAGACTGAAGCTTTCTTT. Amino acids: CASSYPEGGETEAFF.

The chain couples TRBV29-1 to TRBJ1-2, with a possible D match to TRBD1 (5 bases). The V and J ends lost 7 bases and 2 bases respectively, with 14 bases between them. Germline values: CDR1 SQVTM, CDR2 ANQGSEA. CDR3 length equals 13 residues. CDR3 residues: CSAQDTGNYGYTF. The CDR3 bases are TGCAGCGCCCAGGACACTGGGAACTATGGCTACACCTTC.

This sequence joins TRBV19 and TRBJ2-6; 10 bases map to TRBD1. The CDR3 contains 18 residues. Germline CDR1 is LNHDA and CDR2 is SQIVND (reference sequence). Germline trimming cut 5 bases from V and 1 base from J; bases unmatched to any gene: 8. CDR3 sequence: CASSPGQGGGSGANVLTF. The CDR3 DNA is TGTGCCAGTAGTCCAGGACAGGGGGGAGGATCTGGGGCCAACGTCCTGACTTTC. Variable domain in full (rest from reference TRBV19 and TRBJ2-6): DGGITQSPKYLFRKEGQNVTLSCEQNLNHDAMYWYRQDPGQGLRLIYYSQIVNDFQKGDIAEGYSVSREKKESFPLTVTSAQKNPTAFYLCASSPGQGGGSGANVLTFGAGSRLTVL.